This is a list of T cell receptor beta chains from one sample in a study of identical twins. TCRdb processed the 5' RACE reads anew with MiXCR; each CDR3 protein has one entry. The table records about 920,000 distinct CDR3 sequences, 9% to 15% of them present only once. These data are also associated with another study on yellow fever vaccine responses in identical twins.

Sequenced input: PBMCs. Receptors originate from a woman between 18 and 29 years old in good health. The conserved cysteine and the conserved F or W are not part of the CDR3 here. The order of the fields is clone size, J gene, D gene, V gene, CDR3 protein. D genes are given only for firm matches. Clone size is not always given. Where it is, it says once, few, many or a class for expanded clones.

few	TRBJ2-1	TRBD2	TRBV28	ASNFFRGVAGNHNEQF
-	TRBJ2-1	TRBD2	TRBV3-1	AGGGRGNEQF
many	TRBJ2-1	TRBD2	TRBV3-1	ASSPIAGVDNEQF
-	TRBJ2-1	TRBD2	TRBV12-3/TRBV12-4	ASSLIAGEEGSDEQF
many	TRBJ2-1	TRBD2	TRBV7-9	ASSLRLADYNEQF
many	TRBJ2-5	-	TRBV4-1	ASSQVVRETQY
many	TRBJ2-6	-	TRBV27	ASRPQGSGANVLT
once	TRBJ2-2	TRBD2	TRBV7-2	ASSPRPSGGAFGELF
few	TRBJ1-1	-	TRBV14	ASSHYRTSEAF
-	TRBJ2-7	-	TRBV5-1	ASRPNHVYLAREY
many	TRBJ2-2	TRBD1	TRBV5-6	ASSLGQGILVGELF
-	TRBJ1-6	TRBD1	TRBV2	ASSDEQGANSPLH
-	TRBJ2-7	TRBD1	TRBV9	ASSGGQGTTYEQY
many	TRBJ2-1	-	TRBV28	ASSLYTGASYNEQF
-	TRBJ1-1	TRBD1	TRBV12-3/TRBV12-4	ASSDRQGQTYMNTEAF
many	TRBJ1-2	-	TRBV12-3/TRBV12-4	ASSLSSGNYGYT
-	TRBJ2-1	-	TRBV3-1	ASSTTGGTAYNEQF
few	TRBJ2-1	TRBD2	TRBV27	ASSLAGGNNNEQF
-	TRBJ1-5	-	TRBV10-3	AISEQGGNQPQH
few	TRBJ2-5	-	TRBV7-8	ASSLDAGAQETQY
-	TRBJ2-1	-	TRBV20-1	SAPRAFRYDEQF
-	TRBJ1-4	-	TRBV27	ASSPVSGNEKLF
-	TRBJ1-1	TRBD1	TRBV19	ASSIDRDRGVNTEAF
-	TRBJ2-1	-	TRBV20-1	SVERAYNEQF
few	TRBJ1-6	-	TRBV7-9	ASSLLGGDNSPLH
few	TRBJ1-6	-	TRBV12-3/TRBV12-4	ASTLGRVGSPLH
-	TRBJ1-2	TRBD1	TRBV4-1	ASSQDPGQGTWGGYT
-	TRBJ2-7	TRBD1	TRBV29-1	SVEVPGQPTYEQY
-	TRBJ1-2	-	TRBV18	ASSPPTLGYGYT
-	TRBJ1-1	-	TRBV12-3/TRBV12-4	ASTEQGVNTEAF
-	TRBJ2-7	TRBD1	TRBV29-1	SVEGTGGIYEQY
few	TRBJ2-3	-	TRBV2	ASSEISSTDTQY
-	TRBJ2-3	-	TRBV12-3/TRBV12-4	ASSLARADTDTQY
few	TRBJ2-3	-	TRBV11-2	ASSFGQNNIASTDTQY
-	TRBJ2-5	TRBD1	TRBV6-5	ASSYSTTGTGGGETQY
few	TRBJ2-5	-	TRBV4-1	ASSQENRDLETQY
few	TRBJ2-3	-	TRBV12-5	ASGLVPPGVISTDTQY
-	TRBJ2-4	-	TRBV12-3/TRBV12-4	AGSRNIQY
-	TRBJ2-4	-	TRBV5-1	ASSSTLQGGTTKNIQY
-	TRBJ2-5	TRBD1	TRBV6-1	ASRSSPGTDQETQY
-	TRBJ2-7	-	TRBV5-5	ASSLSADGPSYEQY